Below are 23 T cell receptor beta chains sequenced from a single sample in a study of blood T cell repertoires in COVID-19. Assay: immunoSEQ multiplex PCR; the TCRdb copy retains only in-frame clones and omits some. This repertoire shows 100,000 to 150,000 clones, 88% found once; its top ten account for about 2%. What was sequenced was peripheral blood. Receptors originate from a man aged 70 or older with active COVID-19.

The chain combines TRBV24-1 with TRBJ2-3; 7 bases match TRBD2. In germline, CDR1 is KGHDR, CDR2 SFDVKD. The CDR3 contains 16 residues. J was trimmed by 1 base and V by 6 bases; bases with no gene match: 9. CDR3 in amino acids: CATSTRRERGTDTQYF. DNA for the CDR3: TGTGCCACCAGTACAAGGCGGGAGCGGGGCACAGATACGCAGTATTTT.

This clone is deemed medium-sized. This rearrangement joins TRBV2 to TRBJ2-2; D uncertain. The V gene's germline CDR1 is SNHLY and CDR2 FYNNEI. The germline V and J ends were trimmed by 7 bases and 6 bases, with 12 bases remaining between them. The length of the CDR3 is 13 residues. CDR3 sequence reads: CASTAAMAGELFF. CDR3 nucleotides: TGTGCCAGCACTGCGGCCATGGCCGGGGAGCTGTTTTTT. Full variable domain (missing parts from reference TRBV2 and TRBJ2-2): EPEVTQTPSHQVTQMGQEVILRCVPISNHLYFYWYRQILGQKVEFLVSFYNNEISEKSEIFDDQFSVERPDGSNFTLKIRSTKLEDSAMYFCASTAAMAGELFFGEGSRLTVL.

The CDR3 DNA sequence: TGTGCCAGTAGTATTTCCGGGGAGAATTCACCCCTCCACTTT. It yields the protein CASSISGENSPLHF. The chain joins TRBV19 to TRBJ1-6; D uncertain. Germline V gene sequence: CDR1 LNHDA, CDR2 SQIVND (reference sequence). V lost 3 bases, J lost 7 bases, and 10 bases lay in between. This CDR3 is 14 amino acids long.

The rearrangement joins TRBV28 to TRBJ1-2; 8 bases map to TRBD1. CDR1 is MDHEN, CDR2 SYDVKM, per germline. There are 16 residues in the CDR3. Trimming took 3 bases from V and 6 from J; bases not matched to a gene: 12. The CDR3 region is CASSLQLYHRGDGYTF. The CDR3 coding sequence is TGTGCCAGCAGTTTGCAGCTCTACCACAGGGGGGATGGCTACACCTTC.

Written as DNA, the CDR3 is TGTGCCAGCAGTAAGCCGGAGGCCGCTAATGGCTACACCTTC. The encoded protein is CASSKPEAANGYTF. The chain has TRBV5-6 and TRBJ1-2; D ambiguous. The ends were cut back, 5 bases at V and 6 bases at J, with 17 bases in the middle. CDR3 length equals 14 residues. Germline CDR1 and CDR2: SGHDT and YYEEEE.

V usage is TRBV2 and J usage is TRBJ1-2; D might be TRBD1 (5 bases). The ends were cut back, 6 bases at V and 2 bases at J, with 19 bases in the middle. The CDR3 consists of 16 residues. Germline CDR1 SNHLY, CDR2 FYNNEI. CDR3: CASSLPRGGLNYGYTF. CDR3 nucleotide sequence: TGTGCCAGCAGCCTACCCCGGGGGGGATTAAACTATGGCTACACCTTC.

The chain couples TRBV27 to TRBJ2-2; 11 bases are shared with TRBD2. V trimming: 6 bases; J trimming: 6 bases; junction bases outside the gene matches: 3. CDR1 and CDR2 (germline): MNHEY, SMNVEV (reference sequence). The CDR3 has 14 amino acids. This CDR3 reads CASRALAGAGELFF. CDR3 DNA: TGTGCCAGCAGGGCACTAGCGGGAGCCGGGGAGCTGTTTTTT.

The V call is TRBV5-1, the J call TRBJ2-3; the D gene is possibly TRBD2 (5 bases). Between the trimmed V and J ends, which lost 0 bases and 7 bases, there was a span of 9 bases. Germline-derived CDR1 and CDR2 are SGHRS and YFSETQ. The CDR3 extends over 13 amino acids. CDR3 nucleotides: TGCGCCAGCAGCTTGGTGCCGGGAAATACGCAGTATTTT. Its translation is CASSLVPGNTQYF.

The chain carries TRBV4-1 and TRBJ2-1; 11 positions agree with TRBD2. CDR1 and CDR2 (germline): MGHRA, YSYEKL. With V trimmed by 1 base and J by 2 bases, 7 bases remained unmatched. There are 18 residues in the CDR3. In DNA form, the CDR3 reads TGCGCCAGCAGCCAAGGGATTAGCGGGAGGGGAGCCTACAATGAGCAGTTCTTC. Its translation: CASSQGISGRGAYNEQFF.

The rearrangement joins TRBV2 to TRBJ2-1; TRBD1 is a possible D gene (5 bases). With 4 bases removed from V and 5 bases from J, the gap between germline ends came to 12 bases. Germline V gene data show CDR1 as SNHLY and CDR2 as FYNNEI. The CDR3 loop spans 14 amino acids. In DNA form, the CDR3 reads TGTGCCAGCAGTGTAAACAGGCCTGACAATGAGCAGTTCTTC. Its translation is CASSVNRPDNEQFF.

J is TRBJ2-7 and V is TRBV6-6; TRBD2 agrees at 8 bases. V lost 6 bases, J lost 0 bases, and 7 bases stayed unmatched. The germline V gene encodes CDR1 MNHNY and CDR2 SVGAGI (reference sequence). There are 15 residues in the CDR3. The chain's CDR3 is CASRGSGRSSYEQYF. The CDR3, as DNA: TGTGCCAGCAGAGGAAGCGGGAGAAGCTCCTACGAGCAGTACTTC.

The chain employs TRBV20-1 and TRBJ1-6; TRBD1 matches at 10 bases. Germline-derived CDR1 and CDR2 are DFQATT and SNEGSKA (reference sequence). There are 14 residues in the CDR3. V shed 3 bases and J 10 bases; nucleotides not matched to a gene: 6. The CDR3 coding sequence is TGCAGTGCTAGTACGACAGGGGGCCACTCACCCCTCCACTTT. It is translated as CSASTTGGHSPLHF.

V usage is TRBV7-8 and J usage is TRBJ1-5; 11 bases match TRBD1. The CDR3 spans 16 residues. CDR1 is SGHVS, CDR2 FQNEAQ, per germline. Trimming took 5 bases from V and 7 from J; bases not matched to a gene: 10. In nucleotides, the CDR3 is TGTGCCAGCAGCGCTGGGACAGGGGGATCGCAACAGCCCCAGCATTTT. This gives the protein CASSAGTGGSQQPQHF. Supplemented by reference TRBV7-8 and TRBJ1-5, the full variable domain reads GAGVSQSPRYKVAKRGQDVALRCDPISGHVSLFWYQQALGQGPEFLTYFQNEAQLDKSGLPSDRFFAERPEGSVSTLKIQRTQQEDSAVYLCASSAGTGGSQQPQHFGDGTRLSIL.

The chain couples TRBV9 to TRBJ2-1, with 8 nucleotides matching TRBD1. With V trimmed by 2 bases and J by 7 bases, 5 bases remained unmatched. This CDR3 is 14 amino acids long. CDR1 is SGDLS, CDR2 YYNGEE, per germline. CDR3 nucleotide sequence: TGTGCCAGCAGCGTTCGACAGGGGAAAAATGAGCAGTTCTTC. Translation: CASSVRQGKNEQFF.

The chain combines TRBV5-1 with TRBJ2-7, with D perhaps TRBD1 (6 bases). Per the germline V gene, CDR1 is SGHRS and CDR2 is YFSETQ. The CDR3 length is 13 residues. The germline V and J ends were trimmed by 3 bases and 5 bases, with 12 bases remaining between them. This CDR3 is CASSSLQGDEQYF. CDR3 in DNA: TGCGCCAGCAGCTCACTACAGGGAGACGAGCAGTACTTC. The full variable domain, its missing parts supplied by reference TRBV5-1 and TRBJ2-7, is KAGVTQTPRYLIKTRGQQVTLSCSPISGHRSVSWYQQTPGQGLQFLFEYFSETQRNKGNFPGRFSGRQFSNSRSEMNVSTLELGDSALYLCASSSLQGDEQYFGPGTRLTVT.

The chain links TRBV5-5 to TRBJ2-7; 7 nucleotides align to TRBD1. The trim removed 2 bases at V and 2 bases at J, leaving 4 bases unmatched. Germline CDR1 reads SGHKS; CDR2 reads YYEKEE (reference sequence). The CDR3 spans 14 residues. The CDR3 nucleotides read TGTGCCAGCAGCTTAGGGGGCCCCACCTACGAGCAGTACTTC. Protein sequence: CASSLGGPTYEQYF.

This sequence joins TRBV3-1 (or the pseudogene TRBV3-2) and TRBJ2-7; 11 bases align to TRBD2. V was clipped by 6 bases and J by 0 bases; unmatched bases: 4. The CDR3 runs to 15 residues. The germline gives CDR1 LGHDT, CDR2 YNNKEL (reference sequence). The CDR3 here is CASRPTSGSSYEQYF. In nucleotides, the CDR3 is TGTGCCAGCAGACCTACTAGCGGGAGCTCCTACGAGCAGTACTTC.

In its sample, this clone was seen once. The gene calls are TRBV7-3 and TRBJ2-7; a possible D gene is TRBD2 (5 bases). The germline gives CDR1 SGHTA, CDR2 FQGTGA. Trimming removed 1 base at V and 5 bases at J, with 12 bases between. The CDR3 is made up of 14 amino acids. CDR3 DNA: TGTGCCAGCAGCTTAAACGCTATCGGGGACGAGCAGTACTTC. As protein: CASSLNAIGDEQYF.

J is TRBJ2-1 and V is TRBV5-8, with 7 bases that match TRBD1. This CDR3 comprises 15 residues. V lost 5 bases and J lost 4; bases outside the gene matches: 9. Germline V gene data show CDR1 as SGHTS and CDR2 as YDEGEE. CDR3: CASRGRGTAYNEQFF. The CDR3 bases are TGTGCCAGCAGGGGGAGAGGGACAGCTTACAATGAGCAGTTCTTC.

This chain uses TRBV19 with TRBJ2-3; TRBD2 aligns across 8 bases. The CDR3 length is 16 residues. J was trimmed by 0 bases and V by 4 bases; bases with no gene match: 6. Germline assignment: CDR1 LNHDA and CDR2 SQIVND (reference sequence). This CDR3 reads CASSSGGSRSTDTQYF. The CDR3 coding sequence is TGTGCCAGTAGTAGCGGGGGGAGTCGTAGCACAGATACGCAGTATTTT.

V is TRBV9 and J is TRBJ2-1; a possible D gene is TRBD1 (8 bases). The V and J ends lost 0 bases and 3 bases respectively, with 13 bases between them. The CDR3 has 16 amino acids. CDR1 SGDLS and CDR2 YYNGEE come from the germline V gene. The CDR3 sequence is CASSVATGGVYNEQFF. CDR3 coding DNA: TGTGCCAGCAGCGTAGCTACAGGGGGGGTCTACAATGAGCAGTTCTTC.

The chain is built from TRBV19 and TRBJ2-1; the match to TRBD2 covers 8 bases. CDR3 length: 13 amino acids. Looked up from germline, CDR1 is LNHDA and CDR2 is SQIVND (reference sequence). The J segment lost 6 bases and the V segment lost 9 bases, leaving 7 bases of the junction unmatched. Here the CDR3 reads CASTGLEGNEQFF. Written as DNA, the CDR3 is TGTGCCAGCACGGGACTAGAAGGCAATGAGCAGTTCTTC.

J is TRBJ1-1 and V is TRBV29-1, with D possibly matching TRBD1 (6 bases). CDR1 and CDR2 (germline): SQVTM, ANQGSEA. The CDR3 runs to 13 residues. V gave up 8 bases and J gave up 0 bases, with 13 bases separating them. The CDR3 is CSPLQGLNTEAFF. CDR3 in DNA: TGCAGCCCCCTGCAGGGGTTGAACACTGAAGCTTTCTTT.